A single sample gave rise to the 27 T cell receptor beta chains below, sequenced in a study of blood T cell repertoires in COVID-19. The repertoire was sequenced with immunoSEQ multiplex PCR; TCRdb's copy has only in-frame clones and lacks some. The sample has 250,000 or so clones, 88% seen once. Sequencing was performed on peripheral blood. Receptors originate from a man older than 75 with acute or convalescent COVID-19.

The chain employs TRBV3-1 (or the pseudogene TRBV3-2) and TRBJ2-2; 12 nucleotides match TRBD2. CDR1 and CDR2 from the germline V gene are LGHDT and YNNKEL (reference sequence). J gave up 3 bases and V 1 base, and 3 bases lay outside the gene matches. The CDR3 is 17 amino acids. This CDR3 reads CASSQASGGAYTGELFF. The CDR3 bases are TGTGCCAGCAGCCAAGCTAGCGGGGGGGCGTACACCGGGGAGCTGTTTTTT.

The genes are TRBV18 and TRBJ2-6, with TRBD1 matching over 9 bases. The CDR3 sequence is 20 residues long. The trim removed 4 bases at V and 3 bases at J, leaving 16 bases unmatched. Germline assignment: CDR1 KGHSH and CDR2 LQKENI. CDR3 nucleotide sequence: TGTGCCAGCTCACTCACAGCAACCGGGACAGGGACTATTGGGGCCAACGTCCTGACTTTC. It encodes CASSLTATGTGTIGANVLTF. The variable domain in full, with the rest retrieved from reference TRBV18 and TRBJ2-6, is NAGVMQNPRHLVRRRGQEARLRCSPMKGHSHVYWYRQLPEEGLKFMVYLQKENIIDESGMPKERFSAEFPKEGPSILRIQQVVRGDSAAYFCASSLTATGTGTIGANVLTFGAGSRLTVL.

The J gene is TRBJ1-2, the V gene TRBV6-5; D is unresolved. In germline, CDR1 is MNHEY, CDR2 SVGAGI. The V and J ends lost 7 bases and 3 bases respectively, with 15 bases between them. The length of the CDR3 is 14 residues. The CDR3 here is CASTVGPNDYGYTF. CDR3 nucleotide sequence: TGTGCCAGCACCGTTGGGCCCAACGACTATGGCTACACCTTC.

The chain employs TRBV25-1 and TRBJ1-1; 7 nucleotides line up with TRBD1. CDR3 length: 17 residues. Trimming removed 6 bases from V and 0 bases from J; junction bases left unmatched: 13. The V gene's germline CDR1 is MGHDK and CDR2 SYGVNS. CDR3 nucleotide sequence: TGTGCCAGCAGCCTGGGCTCGCCGGGACAGTTGAACACTGAAGCTTTCTTT. It codes for CASSLGSPGQLNTEAFF.

The chain employs TRBV19 and TRBJ2-7; 10 nucleotides align to TRBD2. Germline V gene lookup returns CDR1 LNHDA and CDR2 SQIVND (reference sequence). The CDR3 contains 14 residues. V trimming: 7 bases; J trimming: 6 bases; junction bases outside the gene matches: 9. CDR3 DNA: TGTGCCAGTACTGAGCGGGGGGGGTCGGTCGAGCAGTACTTC. This gives the protein CASTERGGSVEQYF.

This chain joins TRBV13 and TRBJ2-3; the match to TRBD2 covers 8 bases. The CDR3 length is 16 residues. Germline assignment: CDR1 PRHDT and CDR2 FYEKMQ (reference sequence). Trimming took 3 bases from V and 5 from J; bases not matched to a gene: 10. For the CDR3, the DNA is TGTGCCAGCAGCTTGTCAGCGGGAGCCTCCGTAGATACGCAGTATTTT. This sequence encodes CASSLSAGASVDTQYF. The whole variable domain, remainder taken from reference TRBV13 and TRBJ2-3, is AAGVIQSPRHLIKEKRETATLKCYPIPRHDTVYWYQQGPGQDPQFLISFYEKMQSDKGSIPDRFSAQQFSDYHSELNMSSLELGDSALYFCASSLSAGASVDTQYFGPGTRLTVL.

This chain uses TRBV5-1 with TRBJ2-7, with D hard to call. V lost 4 bases and J lost 2, with 10 bases in between. Germline V lookup: CDR1 SGHRS, CDR2 YFSETQ. The CDR3 contains 13 residues. The CDR3 coding sequence is TGCGCCAGCAGCCCGGAGAGGACCTACGAGCAGTACTTC. Residues: CASSPERTYEQYF.

In nucleotides, the CDR3 is TGTGCCACCAGTGACCCCGCTAGCGGGAGCACAGATACGCAGTATTTT. Its protein product is CATSDPASGSTDTQYF. The V gene is TRBV24-1, the J gene TRBJ2-3; 8 bases match TRBD2. CDR1 and CDR2 from the germline V gene are KGHDR and SFDVKD. The CDR3 runs 16 residues. V lost 4 bases and J lost 0; bases outside the gene matches: 5.

For this clone: Other DNA sequences from this sample encode an identical CDR3 as well. The chain links TRBV3-1 (or the pseudogene TRBV3-2) to TRBJ2-6, with D uncertain. The length of the CDR3 is 15 residues. CDR1 and CDR2 from the germline V gene are LGHDT and YNNKEL (reference sequence). V lost 0 bases to trimming and J lost 2 bases, with 5 bases between them. Written as DNA, the CDR3 is TGTGCCAGCAGCCAAGATCTAGCTGGGGCCAACGTCCTGACTTTC. It is translated as CASSQDLAGANVLTF.

This chain joins TRBV19 and TRBJ2-7; TRBD2 agrees at 12 bases. CDR1 is LNHDA and CDR2 is SQIVND in the germline V gene (reference sequence). This CDR3 region has 15 residues. Unmatched junction bases numbered 4, after V lost 6 bases and J lost 1 base. For the CDR3, the DNA is TGTGCCAGTAGCGACGGACTAGCGGGATCCTACGAGCAGTACTTC. It encodes CASSDGLAGSYEQYF.

The V call is TRBV19, the J call TRBJ1-5, with 10 bases aligning to TRBD1. Trimming at V came to 3 bases and at J to 10 bases, leaving 6 bases not matched to a gene. CDR3 length: 14 residues. Germline V gene data show CDR1 as LNHDA and CDR2 as SQIVND (reference sequence). CDR3 nucleotide sequence: TGTGCCAGTAGTATTGGACAGGGGGTAGGCCCCCAGCATTTT. Its protein product is CASSIGQGVGPQHF.

The V gene is TRBV9, the J gene TRBJ2-3; the match to TRBD2 covers 7 bases. The V gene end was trimmed by 1 base and the J gene end by 5 bases; junction bases not matched to a gene: 7. Germline V gene lookup returns CDR1 SGDLS and CDR2 YYNGEE. CDR3 length: 15 residues. The CDR3 nucleotides are TGTGCCAGCAGCGTATCGGGGGGATTCGAAGATACGCAGTATTTT. Protein: CASSVSGGFEDTQYF.

This clone was picked up a small number of times. The chain uses TRBV4-1 and TRBJ1-4, with unresolved D. The CDR3 totals 14 residues. Deletions cut 8 bases from V and 5 bases from J, with 15 bases between. CDR1 MGHRA and CDR2 YSYEKL come from the germline V gene. In nucleotides, the CDR3 is TGCGCCAGCTCCTCACCCGCCGGGAATGAAAAACTGTTTTTT. Translated: CASSSPAGNEKLFF.

V usage is TRBV10-3 and J usage is TRBJ1-2, with a weak D call TRBD1 (5 bases). The germline V gene encodes CDR1 ENHRY and CDR2 SYGVKD. This CDR3 comprises 17 residues. Trimming pared 0 bases from V and 0 bases from J, leaving 14 bases between. The CDR3 spells CAISESGTSRANYGYTF. DNA of the CDR3: TGTGCCATCAGTGAGTCGGGAACTAGCAGGGCTAACTATGGCTACACCTTC.

The chain combines TRBV28 with TRBJ1-5; TRBD1 is a possible D gene (5 bases). V was cut by 5 bases and J by 5 bases, with 16 bases left in between. The CDR3 is made up of 15 amino acids. In germline, CDR1 is MDHEN, CDR2 SYDVKM. The CDR3 DNA reads TGTGCCAGCAGTCTCGTAGGAGGGGAACATCAGCCCCAGCATTTT. This sequence encodes CASSLVGGEHQPQHF.

This chain joins TRBV7-3 and TRBJ1-4; D is possibly TRBD1 (5 bases). Trimming took 9 bases from V and 0 from J, leaving 14 bases between them. The CDR3 spans 15 residues. Germline loops: CDR1 SGHTA, CDR2 FQGTGA. In DNA form, the CDR3 reads TGTGCCAGTCTTATCGAGACAGCAACTAATGAAAAACTGTTTTTT. Protein: CASLIETATNEKLFF.

The V and J genes are TRBV7-8 and TRBJ1-4; D might be TRBD1 (5 bases). V shed 8 bases and J shed 7 bases, with 17 bases lying between them. CDR3 length: 14 residues. The germline V gene has CDR1 SGHVS and CDR2 FQNEAQ. Here the CDR3 DNA reads TGTGCCAGCCTAGGTGGGGGGGTTGGTGAAAAACTGTTTTTT. It is translated as CASLGGGVGEKLFF.

The rearrangement links TRBV7-2 to TRBJ2-3; 9 bases agree with TRBD2. This CDR3 has 17 residues. The junction had 8 bases not matched to a gene; V was cut back by 1 base and J by 3 bases. CDR1 and CDR2 from the germline V gene are SGHTA and FQGNSA. The CDR3 spells CASSLGGGRAWTDTQYF. The CDR3 DNA is TGTGCCAGCAGCTTAGGGGGCGGGAGGGCCTGGACAGATACGCAGTATTTT.

The CDR3 DNA reads as TGTGCCAGCAGCCTCGGACAGGGGGCTGGGGAGCAGTTCTTC. It encodes CASSLGQGAGEQFF. The chain is built from TRBV7-9 and TRBJ2-1; 11 bases align to TRBD1. The J segment lost 10 bases and the V segment lost 5 bases, leaving 7 bases of the junction unmatched. The CDR3 length is 14 residues. Germline V gene lookup returns CDR1 SEHNR and CDR2 FQNEAQ (reference sequence).

The rearrangement joins TRBV11-2 to TRBJ1-2; D is perhaps TRBD1 (5 bases). The V gene lost 0 bases and the J gene lost 13 bases, with 15 bases spanning the gap. The CDR3 is made up of 13 amino acids. The germline gives CDR1 SGHAT, CDR2 FQNNGV. The CDR3 DNA reads TGTGCCAGCAGCTTAGATTGGGGCAGTTCTAGCACCTTC. It codes for CASSLDWGSSSTF.

This chain uses TRBV5-1 with TRBJ1-1; TRBD1 matches 7 bases. This CDR3 region has 13 residues. Germline CDR1 SGHRS, CDR2 YFSETQ. V lost 4 bases to trimming and J lost 5 bases; unmatched junction nucleotides: 5. DNA for the CDR3: TGCGCCAGCAGCGTAACAGGGGAGACTGAAGCTTTCTTT. This encodes CASSVTGETEAFF.

The gene calls are TRBV5-6 and TRBJ2-1, with unresolved D. Germline V gene lookup returns CDR1 SGHDT and CDR2 YYEEEE. The CDR3 covers 13 residues. V was pared by 1 base and J by 2 bases, with 4 bases between. DNA for the CDR3: TGTGCCAGCAGCTTGCAGACCTACAATGAGCAGTTCTTC. Amino acid sequence: CASSLQTYNEQFF.

There are a few counts of this clone. This chain uses TRBV3-1 (or the pseudogene TRBV3-2) with TRBJ2-5; 9 nucleotides line up with TRBD2. Germline V CDR1 and CDR2: LGHDT, YNNKEL (reference sequence). The CDR3 has 16 amino acids. After removal of 0 bases from V and 4 bases from J, the junction contained 6 bases not matched to a gene. The CDR3 DNA is TGTGCCAGCAGCCAAGATCCAGCGGGAGGTAGAGAGACCCAGTACTTC. Its protein product is CASSQDPAGGRETQYF.

The chain has TRBV19 and TRBJ1-5, with 8 bases fitting TRBD1. Germline-derived CDR1 and CDR2 are LNHDA and SQIVND (reference sequence). The CDR3 extends over 13 amino acids. J gave up 6 bases and V 6 bases, and 4 bases lay outside the gene matches. CDR3 nucleotides: TGTGCCAGTAGACCGGACAGGGTTCAGCCCCAGCATTTT. Its translation is CASRPDRVQPQHF.

This chain connects TRBV6-5 to TRBJ1-5; a weak D match, TRBD1 (6 bases). The V end was cut by 6 bases, the J end by 0 bases, with 12 bases between. The CDR3 runs to 15 residues. Germline V lookup: CDR1 MNHEY, CDR2 SVGAGI. The CDR3 region is CASRLQGYSNQPQHF. The CDR3 DNA reads as TGTGCCAGCAGGTTGCAGGGGTATAGCAATCAGCCCCAGCATTTT.

In nucleotides, the CDR3 is TGTGCCAGCAGTTCGGGACTTGGCACACTGGAAGCTTTCTTT. Translated, it gives CASSSGLGTLEAFF. The gene calls are TRBV27 and TRBJ1-1, with D perhaps TRBD1 (5 bases). Germline assignment: CDR1 MNHEY and CDR2 SMNVEV (reference sequence). The CDR3 extends over 14 amino acids. V gave up 4 bases and J gave up 8 bases, with 17 bases separating them.

The chain combines TRBV4-2 with TRBJ1-5; 8 nucleotides match TRBD1. This CDR3 contains 15 residues. V trimming: 1 base; J trimming: 5 bases; junction bases outside the gene matches: 4. From germline, CDR1 is LGHNA and CDR2 YNFKEQ. The CDR3 sequence is CASSQASTGDQPQHF. DNA of the CDR3: TGTGCCAGCAGCCAAGCGTCGACAGGGGATCAGCCCCAGCATTTT.